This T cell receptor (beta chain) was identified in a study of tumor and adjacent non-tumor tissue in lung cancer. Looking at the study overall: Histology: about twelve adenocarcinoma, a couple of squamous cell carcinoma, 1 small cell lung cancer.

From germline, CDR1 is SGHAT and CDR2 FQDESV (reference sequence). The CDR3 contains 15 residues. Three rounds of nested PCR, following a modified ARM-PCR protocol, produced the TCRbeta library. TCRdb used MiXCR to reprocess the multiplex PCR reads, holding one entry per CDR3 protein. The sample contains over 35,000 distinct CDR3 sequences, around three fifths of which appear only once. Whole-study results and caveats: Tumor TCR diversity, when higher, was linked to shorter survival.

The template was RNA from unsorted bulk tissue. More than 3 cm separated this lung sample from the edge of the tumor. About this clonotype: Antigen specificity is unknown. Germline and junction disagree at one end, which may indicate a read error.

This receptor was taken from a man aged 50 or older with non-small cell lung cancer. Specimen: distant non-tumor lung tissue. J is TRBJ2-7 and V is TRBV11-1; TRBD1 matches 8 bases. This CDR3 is CASSQDRGFPYEHYF. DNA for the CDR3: TGTGCCAGCAGTCAAGACAGGGGCTTCCCCTATGAGCATTACTTC.